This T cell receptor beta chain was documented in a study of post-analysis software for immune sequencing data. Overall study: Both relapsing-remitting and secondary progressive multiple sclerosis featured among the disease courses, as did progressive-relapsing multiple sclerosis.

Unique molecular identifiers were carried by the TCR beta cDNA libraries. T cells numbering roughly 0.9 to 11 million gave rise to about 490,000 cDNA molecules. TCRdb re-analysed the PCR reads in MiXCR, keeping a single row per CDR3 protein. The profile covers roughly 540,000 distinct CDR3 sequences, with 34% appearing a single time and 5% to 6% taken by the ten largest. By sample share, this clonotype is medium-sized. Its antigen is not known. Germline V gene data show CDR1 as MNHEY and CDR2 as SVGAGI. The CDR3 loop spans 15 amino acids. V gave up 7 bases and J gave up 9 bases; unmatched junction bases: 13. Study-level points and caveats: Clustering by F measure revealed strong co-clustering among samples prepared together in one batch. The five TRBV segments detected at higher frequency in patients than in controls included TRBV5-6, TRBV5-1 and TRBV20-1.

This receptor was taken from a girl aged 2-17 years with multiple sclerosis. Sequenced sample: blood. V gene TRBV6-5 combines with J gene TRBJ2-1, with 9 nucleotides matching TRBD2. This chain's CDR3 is CASTGSRGGRIEQFF. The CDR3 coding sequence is TGTGCCAGCACTGGATCGCGGGGGGGCCGTATTGAGCAGTTCTTC.